This TCR beta chain was found in a study of radiation and T cells in renal cell carcinoma. This clone has just one count. Specified time point: blood 2 weeks post-SBRT. Treatment: 15 Gy SBRT to primary tumor, nephrectomy 4 weeks later. Here immunoSEQ multiplex PCR was the method, and the copy in TCRdb shows in-frame clones only, minus some. Of about 130,000 clones listed, around 89% are singletons. The sequence was obtained from a woman between 65 and 79 years old with renal cell carcinoma. The starting material was blood, obtained from a patient whose treatment included radiotherapy and nephrectomy.

The CDR3 reads CASSLRQADQPQHF. The CDR3 bases are TGTGCCAGCAGCCTTCGACAGGCCGATCAGCCCCAGCATTTT. V usage is TRBV11-3 and J usage is TRBJ1-5, with D possibly TRBD1 on 6 matching bases. Trimming cost V 5 bases and J 5 bases, with 13 bases left between them. The CDR3 has 14 residues. Germline lookup yields CDR1 SGHNT and CDR2 YENEEA.